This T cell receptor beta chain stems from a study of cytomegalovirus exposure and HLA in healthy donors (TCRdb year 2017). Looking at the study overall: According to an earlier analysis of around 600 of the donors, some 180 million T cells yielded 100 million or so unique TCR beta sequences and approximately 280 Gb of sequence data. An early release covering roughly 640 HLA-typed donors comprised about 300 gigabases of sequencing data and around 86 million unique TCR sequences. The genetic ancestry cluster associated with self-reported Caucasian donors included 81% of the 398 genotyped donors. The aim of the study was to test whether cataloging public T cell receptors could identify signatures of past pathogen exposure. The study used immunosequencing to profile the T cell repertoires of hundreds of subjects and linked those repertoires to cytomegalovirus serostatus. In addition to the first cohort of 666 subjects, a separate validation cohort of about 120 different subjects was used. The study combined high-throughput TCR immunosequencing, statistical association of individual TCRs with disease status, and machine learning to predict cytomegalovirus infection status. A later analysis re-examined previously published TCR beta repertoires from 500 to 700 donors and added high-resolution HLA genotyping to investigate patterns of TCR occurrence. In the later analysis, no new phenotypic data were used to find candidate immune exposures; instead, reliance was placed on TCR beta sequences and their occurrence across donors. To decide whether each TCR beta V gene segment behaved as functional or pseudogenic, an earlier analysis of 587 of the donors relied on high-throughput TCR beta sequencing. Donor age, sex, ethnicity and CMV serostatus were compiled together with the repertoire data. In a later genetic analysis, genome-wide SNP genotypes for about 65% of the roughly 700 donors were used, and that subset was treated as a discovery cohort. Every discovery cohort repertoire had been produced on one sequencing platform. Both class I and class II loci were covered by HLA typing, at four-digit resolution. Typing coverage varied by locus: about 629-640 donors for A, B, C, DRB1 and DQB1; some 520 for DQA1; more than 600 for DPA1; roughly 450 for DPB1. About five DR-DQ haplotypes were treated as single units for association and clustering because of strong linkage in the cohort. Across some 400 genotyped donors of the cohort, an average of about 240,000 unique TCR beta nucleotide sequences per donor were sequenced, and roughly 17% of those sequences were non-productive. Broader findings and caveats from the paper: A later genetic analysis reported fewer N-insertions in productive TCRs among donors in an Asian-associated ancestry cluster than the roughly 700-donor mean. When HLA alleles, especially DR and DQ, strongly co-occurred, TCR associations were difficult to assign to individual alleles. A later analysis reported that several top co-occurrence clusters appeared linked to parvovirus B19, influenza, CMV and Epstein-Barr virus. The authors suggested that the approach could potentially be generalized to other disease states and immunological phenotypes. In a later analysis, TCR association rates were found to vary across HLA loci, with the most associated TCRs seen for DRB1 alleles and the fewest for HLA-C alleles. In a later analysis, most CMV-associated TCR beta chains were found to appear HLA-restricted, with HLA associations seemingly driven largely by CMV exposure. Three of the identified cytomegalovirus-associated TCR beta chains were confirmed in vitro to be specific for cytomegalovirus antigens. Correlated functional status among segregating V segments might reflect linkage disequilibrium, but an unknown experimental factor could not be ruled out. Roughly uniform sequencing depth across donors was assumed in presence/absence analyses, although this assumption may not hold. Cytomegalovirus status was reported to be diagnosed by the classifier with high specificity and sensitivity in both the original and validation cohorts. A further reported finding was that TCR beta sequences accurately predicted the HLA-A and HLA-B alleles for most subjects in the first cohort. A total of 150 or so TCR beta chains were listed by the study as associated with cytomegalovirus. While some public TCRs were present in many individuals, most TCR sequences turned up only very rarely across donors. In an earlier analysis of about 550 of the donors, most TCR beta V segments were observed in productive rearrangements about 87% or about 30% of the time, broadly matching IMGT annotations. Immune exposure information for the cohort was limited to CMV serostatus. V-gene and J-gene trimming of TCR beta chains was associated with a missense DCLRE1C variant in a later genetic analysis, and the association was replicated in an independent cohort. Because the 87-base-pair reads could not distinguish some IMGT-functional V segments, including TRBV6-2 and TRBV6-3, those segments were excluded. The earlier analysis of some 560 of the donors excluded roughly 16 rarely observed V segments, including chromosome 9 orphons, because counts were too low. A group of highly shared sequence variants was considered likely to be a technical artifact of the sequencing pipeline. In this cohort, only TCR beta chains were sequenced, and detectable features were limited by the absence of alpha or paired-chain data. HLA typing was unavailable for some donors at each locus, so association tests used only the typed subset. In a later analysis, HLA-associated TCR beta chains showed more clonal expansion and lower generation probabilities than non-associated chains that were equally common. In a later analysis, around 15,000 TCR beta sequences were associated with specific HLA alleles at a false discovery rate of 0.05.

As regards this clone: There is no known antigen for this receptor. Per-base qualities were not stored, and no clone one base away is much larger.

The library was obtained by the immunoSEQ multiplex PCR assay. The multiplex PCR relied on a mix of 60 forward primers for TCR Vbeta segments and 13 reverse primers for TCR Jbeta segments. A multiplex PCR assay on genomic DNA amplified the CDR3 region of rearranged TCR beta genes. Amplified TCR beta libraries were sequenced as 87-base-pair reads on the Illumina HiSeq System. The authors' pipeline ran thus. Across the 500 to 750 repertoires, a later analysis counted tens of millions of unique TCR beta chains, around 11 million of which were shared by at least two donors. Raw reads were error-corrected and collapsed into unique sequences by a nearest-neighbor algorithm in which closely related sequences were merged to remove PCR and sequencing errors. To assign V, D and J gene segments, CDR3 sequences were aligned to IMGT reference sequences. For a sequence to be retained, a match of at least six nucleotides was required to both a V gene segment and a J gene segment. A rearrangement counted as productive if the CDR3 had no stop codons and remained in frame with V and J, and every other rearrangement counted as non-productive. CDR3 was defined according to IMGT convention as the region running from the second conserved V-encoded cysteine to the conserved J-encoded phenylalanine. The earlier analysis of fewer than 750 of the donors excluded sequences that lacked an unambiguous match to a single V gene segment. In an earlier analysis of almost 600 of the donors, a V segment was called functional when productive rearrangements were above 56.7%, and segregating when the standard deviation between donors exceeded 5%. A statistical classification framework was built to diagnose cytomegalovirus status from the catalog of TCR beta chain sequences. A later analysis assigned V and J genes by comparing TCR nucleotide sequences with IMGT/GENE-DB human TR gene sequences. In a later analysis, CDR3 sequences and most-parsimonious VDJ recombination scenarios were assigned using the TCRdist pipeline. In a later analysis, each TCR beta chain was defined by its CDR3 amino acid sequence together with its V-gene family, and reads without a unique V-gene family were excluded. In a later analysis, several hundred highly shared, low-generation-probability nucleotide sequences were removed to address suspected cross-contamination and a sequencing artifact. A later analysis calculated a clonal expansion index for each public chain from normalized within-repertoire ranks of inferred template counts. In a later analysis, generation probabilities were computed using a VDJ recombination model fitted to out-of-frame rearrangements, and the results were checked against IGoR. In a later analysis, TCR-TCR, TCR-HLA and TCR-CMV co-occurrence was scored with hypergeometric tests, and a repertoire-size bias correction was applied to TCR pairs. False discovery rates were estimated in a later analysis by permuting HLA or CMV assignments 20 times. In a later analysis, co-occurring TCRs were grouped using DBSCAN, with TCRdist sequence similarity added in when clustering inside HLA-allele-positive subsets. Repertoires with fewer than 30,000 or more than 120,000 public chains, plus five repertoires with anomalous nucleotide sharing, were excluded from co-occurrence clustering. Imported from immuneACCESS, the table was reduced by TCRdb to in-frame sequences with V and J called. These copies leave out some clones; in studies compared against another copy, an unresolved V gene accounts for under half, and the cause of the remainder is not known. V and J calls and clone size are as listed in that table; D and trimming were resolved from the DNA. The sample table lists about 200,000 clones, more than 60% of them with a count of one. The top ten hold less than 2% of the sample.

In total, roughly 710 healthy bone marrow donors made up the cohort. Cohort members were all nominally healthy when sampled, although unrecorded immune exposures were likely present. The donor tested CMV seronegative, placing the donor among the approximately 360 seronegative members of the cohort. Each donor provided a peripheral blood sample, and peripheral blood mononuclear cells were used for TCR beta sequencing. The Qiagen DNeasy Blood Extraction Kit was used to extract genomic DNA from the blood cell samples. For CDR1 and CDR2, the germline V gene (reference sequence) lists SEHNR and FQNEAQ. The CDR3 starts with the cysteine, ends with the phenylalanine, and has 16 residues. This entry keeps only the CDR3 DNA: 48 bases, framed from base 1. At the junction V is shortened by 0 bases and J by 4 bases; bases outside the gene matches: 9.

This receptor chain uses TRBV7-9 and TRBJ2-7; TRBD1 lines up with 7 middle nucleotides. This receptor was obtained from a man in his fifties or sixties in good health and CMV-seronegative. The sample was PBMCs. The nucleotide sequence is TGTGCCAGCAGCTTAGCGGGACAGACGATCCAATACGAGCAGTACTTC. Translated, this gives CASSLAGQTIQYEQYF. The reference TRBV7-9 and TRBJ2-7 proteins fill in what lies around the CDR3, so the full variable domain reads DTGVSQNPRHKITKRGQNVTFRCDPISEHNRLYWYRQTLGQGPEFLTYFQNEAQLEKSRLLSDRFSAERPKGSFSTLEIQRTEQGDSAMYLCASSLAGQTIQYEQYFGPGTRLTVT.